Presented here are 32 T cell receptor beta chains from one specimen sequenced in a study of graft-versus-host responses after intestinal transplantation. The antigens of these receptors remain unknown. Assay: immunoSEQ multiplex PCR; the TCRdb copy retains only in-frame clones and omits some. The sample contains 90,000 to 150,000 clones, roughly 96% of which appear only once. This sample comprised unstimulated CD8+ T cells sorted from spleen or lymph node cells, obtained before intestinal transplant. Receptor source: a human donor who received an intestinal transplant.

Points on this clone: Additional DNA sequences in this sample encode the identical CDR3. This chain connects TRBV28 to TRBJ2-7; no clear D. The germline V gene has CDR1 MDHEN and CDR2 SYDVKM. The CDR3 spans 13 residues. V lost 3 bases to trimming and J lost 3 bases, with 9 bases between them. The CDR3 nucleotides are TGTGCCAGCAGTTTCGGAGAGAACTACGAGCAGTACTTC. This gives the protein CASSFGENYEQYF.

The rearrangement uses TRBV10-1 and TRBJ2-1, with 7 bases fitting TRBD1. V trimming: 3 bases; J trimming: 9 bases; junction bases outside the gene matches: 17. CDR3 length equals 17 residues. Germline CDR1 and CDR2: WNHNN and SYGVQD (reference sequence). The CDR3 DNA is TGCGCCAGCAGTGACCCAAAGACAGGGAACGTCTACGGTGAGCAGTTCTTC. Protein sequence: CASSDPKTGNVYGEQFF.

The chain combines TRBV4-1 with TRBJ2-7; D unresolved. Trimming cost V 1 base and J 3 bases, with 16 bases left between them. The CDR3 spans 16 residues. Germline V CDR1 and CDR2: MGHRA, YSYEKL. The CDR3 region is CASSQATGGEFYEQYF. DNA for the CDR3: TGCGCCAGCAGCCAAGCTACGGGCGGAGAGTTCTACGAGCAGTACTTC.

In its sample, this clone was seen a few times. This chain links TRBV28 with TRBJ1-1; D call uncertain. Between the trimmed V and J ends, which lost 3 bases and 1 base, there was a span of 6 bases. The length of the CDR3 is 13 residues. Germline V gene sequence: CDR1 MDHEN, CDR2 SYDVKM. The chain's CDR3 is CASSLARNTEAFF. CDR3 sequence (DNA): TGTGCCAGCAGTTTGGCCAGGAACACTGAAGCTTTCTTT.

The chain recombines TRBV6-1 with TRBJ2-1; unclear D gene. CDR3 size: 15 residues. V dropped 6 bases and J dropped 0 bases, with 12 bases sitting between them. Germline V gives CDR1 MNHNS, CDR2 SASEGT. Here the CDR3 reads CASRILDNSYNEQFF. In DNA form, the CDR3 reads TGTGCCAGCAGGATCCTTGACAACTCCTACAATGAGCAGTTCTTC.

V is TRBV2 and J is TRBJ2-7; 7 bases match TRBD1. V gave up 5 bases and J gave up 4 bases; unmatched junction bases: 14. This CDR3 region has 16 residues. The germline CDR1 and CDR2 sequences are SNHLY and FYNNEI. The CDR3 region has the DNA TGTGCCAGCAGTACCTGGGACAGCTATTCTCTGTACGAGCAGTACTTC. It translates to CASSTWDSYSLYEQYF.

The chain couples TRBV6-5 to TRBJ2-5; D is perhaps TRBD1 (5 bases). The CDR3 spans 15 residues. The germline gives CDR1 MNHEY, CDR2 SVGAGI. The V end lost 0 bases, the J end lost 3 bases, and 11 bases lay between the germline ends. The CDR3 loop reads CASSYSSDSKETQYF. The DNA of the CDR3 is TGTGCCAGCAGTTACTCATCAGACAGCAAAGAGACCCAGTACTTC.

The CDR3 coding sequence is TGTGCCAGCAGCGCCTTAGGGAGGGAACAGTCTAAGCCGTACTACGAGCAGTACTTC. This codes for CASSALGREQSKPYYEQYF. The chain combines TRBV14 with TRBJ2-7; 7 bases fit TRBD2. Losses at the gene ends were 5 bases for V and 3 bases for J; bases not matched to a gene: 22. CDR1 and CDR2 (germline): SGHDN, FVKESK. This CDR3 contains 19 residues.

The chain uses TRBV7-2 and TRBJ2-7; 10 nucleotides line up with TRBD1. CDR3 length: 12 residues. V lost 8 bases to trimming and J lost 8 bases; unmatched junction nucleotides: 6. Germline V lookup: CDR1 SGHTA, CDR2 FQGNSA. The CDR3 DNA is TGTGCCAGCTGGGACAGGGGTTTTCAGCAGTACTTC. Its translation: CASWDRGFQQYF. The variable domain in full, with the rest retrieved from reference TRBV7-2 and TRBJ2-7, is GAGVSQSPSNKVTEKGKDVELRCDPISGHTALYWYRQSLGQGLEFLIYFQGNSAPDKSGLPSDRFSAERTGGSVSTLTIQRTQQEDSAVYLCASWDRGFQQYFGPGTRLTVT.

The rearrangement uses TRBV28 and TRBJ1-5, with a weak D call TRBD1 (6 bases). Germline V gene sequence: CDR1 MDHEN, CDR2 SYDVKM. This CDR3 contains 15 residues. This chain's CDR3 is CVSAGDKYSNQPQHF. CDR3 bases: TGTGTCTCAGCCGGGGACAAGTATAGCAATCAGCCCCAGCATTTT. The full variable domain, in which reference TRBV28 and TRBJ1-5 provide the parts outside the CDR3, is DVKVTQSSRYLVKRTGEKVFLECVQDMDHENMFWYRQDPGLGLRLIYFSYDVKMKEKGDIPEGYSVSREKKERFSLILESASTNQTSMYLCVSAGDKYSNQPQHFGDGTRLSIL.

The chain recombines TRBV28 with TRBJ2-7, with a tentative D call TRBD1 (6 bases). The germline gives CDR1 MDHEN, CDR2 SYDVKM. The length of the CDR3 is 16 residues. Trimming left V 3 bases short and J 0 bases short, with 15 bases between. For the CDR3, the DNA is TGTGCCAGCAGTTTCTGGGGGCCATGGCTCTCCTACGAGCAGTACTTC. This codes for CASSFWGPWLSYEQYF.

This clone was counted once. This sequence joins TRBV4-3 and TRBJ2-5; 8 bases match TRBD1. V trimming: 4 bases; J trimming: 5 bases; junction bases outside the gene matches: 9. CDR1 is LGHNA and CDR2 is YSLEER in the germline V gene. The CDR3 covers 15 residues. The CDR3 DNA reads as TGCGCCAGCAGCCCTAGCCCAGGGGGCGTCGAGACCCAGTACTTC. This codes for CASSPSPGGVETQYF.

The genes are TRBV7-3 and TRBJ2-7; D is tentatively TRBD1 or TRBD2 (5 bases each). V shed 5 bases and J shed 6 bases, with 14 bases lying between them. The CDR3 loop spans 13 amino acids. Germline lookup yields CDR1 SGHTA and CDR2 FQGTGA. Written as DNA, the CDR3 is TGTGCCAGCAGCCGGGGCGGCTCCGGCGAGCAGTACTTC. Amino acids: CASSRGGSGEQYF.

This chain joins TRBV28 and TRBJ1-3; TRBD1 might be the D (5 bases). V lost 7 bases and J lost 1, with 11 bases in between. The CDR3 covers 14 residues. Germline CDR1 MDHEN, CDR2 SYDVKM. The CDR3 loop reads CASTSEGSGNTIYF. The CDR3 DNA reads TGTGCCAGCACCTCAGAGGGGTCTGGAAACACCATATATTTT.

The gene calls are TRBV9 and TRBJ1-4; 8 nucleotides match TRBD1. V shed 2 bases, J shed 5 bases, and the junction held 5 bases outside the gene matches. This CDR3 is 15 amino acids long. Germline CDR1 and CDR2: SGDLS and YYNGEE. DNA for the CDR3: TGTGCCAGCAGCGTCGGACAGGGAAGAAATGAAAAACTGTTTTTT. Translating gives CASSVGQGRNEKLFF.

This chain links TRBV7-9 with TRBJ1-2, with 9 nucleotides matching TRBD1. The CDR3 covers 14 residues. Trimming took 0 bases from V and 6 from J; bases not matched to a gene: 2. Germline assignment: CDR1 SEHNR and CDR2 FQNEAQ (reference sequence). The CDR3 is CASSLAGQGNGYTF. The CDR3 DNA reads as TGTGCCAGCAGCTTAGCTGGACAGGGGAATGGCTACACCTTC.

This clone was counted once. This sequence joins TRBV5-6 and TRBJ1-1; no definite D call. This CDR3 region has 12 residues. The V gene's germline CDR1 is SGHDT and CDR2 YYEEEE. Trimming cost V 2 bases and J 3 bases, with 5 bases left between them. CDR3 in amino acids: CASSLDDTEAFF. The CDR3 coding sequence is TGTGCCAGCAGCTTAGACGACACTGAAGCTTTCTTT.

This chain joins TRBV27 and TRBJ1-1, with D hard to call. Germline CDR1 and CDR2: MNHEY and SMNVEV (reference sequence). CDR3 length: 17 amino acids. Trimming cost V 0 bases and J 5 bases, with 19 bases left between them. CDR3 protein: CASSLSLFVKGRTEAFF. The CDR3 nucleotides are TGTGCCAGCAGTTTATCCCTTTTCGTGAAGGGAAGGACTGAAGCTTTCTTT.

Written as DNA, the CDR3 is TGTGCCAGCAGCTTAAGAGGGGGCGTCTCCTCTGGGGCCAACGTCCTGACTTTC. Protein sequence: CASSLRGGVSSGANVLTF. The chain carries TRBV5-6 and TRBJ2-6; 7 positions agree with TRBD1. V was pared by 2 bases and J by 0 bases, with 8 bases of the junction left unmatched. Looked up from germline, CDR1 is SGHDT and CDR2 is YYEEEE. This CDR3 has 18 amino acids.

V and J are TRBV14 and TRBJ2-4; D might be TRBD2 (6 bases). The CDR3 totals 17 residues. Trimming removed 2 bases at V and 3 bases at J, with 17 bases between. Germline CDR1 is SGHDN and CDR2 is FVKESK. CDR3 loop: CASSQSMGRRDKNIQYF. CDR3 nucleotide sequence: TGTGCCAGCAGCCAAAGCATGGGGAGGAGGGACAAAAACATTCAGTACTTC.

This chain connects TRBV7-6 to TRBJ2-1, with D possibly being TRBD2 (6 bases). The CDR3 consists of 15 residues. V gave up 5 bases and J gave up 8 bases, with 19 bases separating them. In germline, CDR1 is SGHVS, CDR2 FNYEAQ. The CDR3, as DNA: TGTGCCAGCAGCACCGAGGGACTCCGAATGGATGAGCAGTTCTTC. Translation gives CASSTEGLRMDEQFF.

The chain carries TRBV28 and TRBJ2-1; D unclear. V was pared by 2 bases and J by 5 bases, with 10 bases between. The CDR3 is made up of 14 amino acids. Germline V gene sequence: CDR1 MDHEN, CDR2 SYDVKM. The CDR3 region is CASSLTLGNNEQFF. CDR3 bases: TGTGCCAGCAGTTTAACCCTAGGTAACAATGAGCAGTTCTTC.

The DNA of the CDR3 is TGTGCCAGCAGCCTGAGGGAGCCTAACTCCGGGCAAGAGACCCAGTACTTC. Translating it yields CASSLREPNSGQETQYF. The chain employs TRBV7-8 and TRBJ2-5, with D perhaps matching TRBD2 (5 bases). The V gene lost 5 bases and the J gene lost 2 bases, with 21 bases spanning the gap. CDR1 SGHVS and CDR2 FQNEAQ come from the germline V gene. The CDR3 is 17 amino acids.

CDR3 loop: CASSQGDRAYNSPLHF. CDR3 coding DNA: TGCGCCAGCAGCCAAGGAGACAGGGCCTATAATTCACCCCTCCACTTT. The V gene is TRBV4-1, the J gene TRBJ1-6; the match to TRBD1 covers 7 bases. Germline V gene lookup returns CDR1 MGHRA and CDR2 YSYEKL. Trimming took 1 base from V and 2 from J; bases not matched to a gene: 2. The length of the CDR3 is 16 residues.

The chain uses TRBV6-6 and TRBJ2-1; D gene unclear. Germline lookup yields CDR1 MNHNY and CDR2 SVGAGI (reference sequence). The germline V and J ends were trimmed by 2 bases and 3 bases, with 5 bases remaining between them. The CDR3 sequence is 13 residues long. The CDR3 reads CASSYNYYNEQFF. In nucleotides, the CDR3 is TGTGCCAGCAGTTACAACTACTACAATGAGCAGTTCTTC.

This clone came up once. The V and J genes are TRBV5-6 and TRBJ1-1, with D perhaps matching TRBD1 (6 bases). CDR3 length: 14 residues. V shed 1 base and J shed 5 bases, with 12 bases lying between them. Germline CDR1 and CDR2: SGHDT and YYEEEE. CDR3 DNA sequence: TGTGCCAGCAGCTTGAGCACAGGGTTTACTGAAGCTTTCTTT. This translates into CASSLSTGFTEAFF.

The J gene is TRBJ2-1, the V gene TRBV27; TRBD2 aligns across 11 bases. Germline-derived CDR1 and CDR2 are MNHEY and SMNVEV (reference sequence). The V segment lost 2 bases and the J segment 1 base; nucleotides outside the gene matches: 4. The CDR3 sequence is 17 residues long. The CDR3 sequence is CASSLASSGRSYNEQFF. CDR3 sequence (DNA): TGTGCCAGCAGTTTAGCTTCTAGCGGGAGGTCCTACAATGAGCAGTTCTTC.

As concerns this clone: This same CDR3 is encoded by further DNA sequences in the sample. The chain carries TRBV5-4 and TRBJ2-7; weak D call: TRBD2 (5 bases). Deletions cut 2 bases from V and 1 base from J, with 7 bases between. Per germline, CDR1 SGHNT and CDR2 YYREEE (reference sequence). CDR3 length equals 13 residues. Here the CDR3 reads CASSFRGSYEQYF. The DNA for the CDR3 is TGTGCCAGCAGCTTCCGGGGTTCCTACGAGCAGTACTTC.

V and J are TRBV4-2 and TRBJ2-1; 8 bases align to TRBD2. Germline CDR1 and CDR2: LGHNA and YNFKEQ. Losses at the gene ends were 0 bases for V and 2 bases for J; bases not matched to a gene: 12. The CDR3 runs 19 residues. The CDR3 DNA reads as TGTGCCAGCAGCCAAGAGGCGGGAGGAGCGGGAGACCCCTACAATGAGCAGTTCTTC. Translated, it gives CASSQEAGGAGDPYNEQFF.

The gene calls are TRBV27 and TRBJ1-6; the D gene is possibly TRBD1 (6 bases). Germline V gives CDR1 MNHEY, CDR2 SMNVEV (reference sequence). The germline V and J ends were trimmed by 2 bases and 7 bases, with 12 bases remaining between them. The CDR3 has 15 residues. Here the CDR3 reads CASSLGQLGNSPLHF. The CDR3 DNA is TGTGCCAGCAGTTTAGGACAGTTGGGGAATTCACCCCTCCACTTT.

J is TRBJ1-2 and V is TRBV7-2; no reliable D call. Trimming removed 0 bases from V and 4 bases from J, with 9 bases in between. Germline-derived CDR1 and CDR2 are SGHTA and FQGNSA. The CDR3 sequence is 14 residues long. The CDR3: CASSLARTLYGYTF. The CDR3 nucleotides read TGTGCCAGCAGCTTAGCCAGGACTCTCTATGGCTACACCTTC.

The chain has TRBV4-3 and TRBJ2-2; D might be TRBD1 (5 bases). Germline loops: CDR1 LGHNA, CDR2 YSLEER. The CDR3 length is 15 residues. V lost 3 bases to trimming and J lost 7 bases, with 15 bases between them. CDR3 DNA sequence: TGCGCCAGCAGCCAGTGGTTAGGGGCGAGCGGGGAGCTGTTTTTT. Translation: CASSQWLGASGELFF.